This TCR beta chain was recovered during a study of response to subunit inactivated influenza vaccine. TCRdb reprocessed the RT-PCR reads with MiXCR, giving one entry per CDR3 protein. The repertoire holds hundreds of thousands of distinct CDR3 sequences, with 25% as singletons. Trimming left V 2 bases short and J 14 bases short, with 15 bases between. Germline loops: CDR1 MNHNS, CDR2 SASEGT. The CDR3 contains 12 residues. V and J are TRBV6-1 and TRBJ2-5; D may correspond to TRBD1 or TRBD2 (5 bases each). The sequence derives from a man aged 50-59 years who received an inactivated influenza vaccine. The material sequenced was CD4+ T cells sorted from PBMCs, taken more than 4 days after vaccination. CDR3 region: CASSERGILLYF. In DNA, the CDR3 is TGTGCCAGCAGTGAACGGGGCATCCTTCTTTACTTC.